Reported below is one T cell receptor beta chain. Its antigen remains unidentified. All gene names here are mouse names. The read ends 1 residue shy of where the CDR3 ends; the end is completed using the germline J gene. Time point specified: mouse harvest day 7 after allogeneic transplant. Each mouse received 10^7 T-cell-depleted marrow cells plus 10^6 splenic CD5+ T cells by tail vein. This mouse GVHD model was MHC-mismatched B6 to BALB/c, profiled day 7 or 14. The data were taken from a study of tissue T cells after allogeneic stem cell transplantation. CDR3 sequences, V/J genes, frequencies and template counts came from survey-depth TCRbeta sequencing. Data came from immunoSEQ multiplex PCR; TCRdb stores just in-frame clones and leaves some out. The data contain around 7,500 clones, around half of them singletons. The CDR3 contains 13 residues. Germline V gene data show CDR1 as SGHND and CDR2 as FRSKSL. V lost 6 bases and J lost 6; bases outside the gene matches: 4.

Study-wide findings and caveats: Sampling depth was limited, and the cohort was small and clinically varied. Some tissue clones might be persisting host cells; their alloreactivity or antigen specificity was not determined.

This sequence was found in a female BALB/c mouse given C57BL/6 T cells with graft-versus-host disease after an allogeneic hematopoietic cell transplant. V usage is TRBV15 and J usage is TRBJ2-5; 9 bases are shared with TRBD1. Sequencing was carried out using gut tissue. CDR3 DNA (partial): TGTGCCAGCAGGCCCGACAGGGGGGACACCCAGTAC. Encoded protein: CASRPDRGDTQY. The entire CDR3 sequence reads CASRPDRGDTQYF.